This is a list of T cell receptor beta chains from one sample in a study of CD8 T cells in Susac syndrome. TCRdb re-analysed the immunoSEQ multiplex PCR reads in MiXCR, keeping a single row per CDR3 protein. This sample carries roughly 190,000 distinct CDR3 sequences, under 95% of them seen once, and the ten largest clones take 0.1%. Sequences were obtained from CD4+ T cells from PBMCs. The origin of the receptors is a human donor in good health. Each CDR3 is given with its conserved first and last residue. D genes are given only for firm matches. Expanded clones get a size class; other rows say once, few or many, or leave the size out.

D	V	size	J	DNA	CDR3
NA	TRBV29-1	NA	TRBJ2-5	TGCAGCGTTCCCCTGACTGGGGGTGTTTTCCAAGAGACCCAGTACTTC	CSVPLTGGVFQETQYF
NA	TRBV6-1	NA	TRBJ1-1	TGTGCCAGCACCCTGGGACGGGAATTACGGGGAGCTTTCTTT	CASTLGRELRGAFF
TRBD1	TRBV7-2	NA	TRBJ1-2	TGTGCCAGCAGCCCCTCCCGACAGGGTAACTATGGCTACACCTTC	CASSPSRQGNYGYTF
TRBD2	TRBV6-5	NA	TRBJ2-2	TGTGCCAGCAGTACTAGCGGGGGGGCCTCAGTCACCGGGGAGCTGTTTTTT	CASSTSGGASVTGELFF
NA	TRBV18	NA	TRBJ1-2	TGTGCCAGCTCACCTACCCAGGAAGATTACTATGGCTACACCTTC	CASSPTQEDYYGYTF
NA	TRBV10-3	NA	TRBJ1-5	TGTGCCATCAGTGGTTCGGGGAATAGCAATCAGCCCCAGCATTTT	CAISGSGNSNQPQHF
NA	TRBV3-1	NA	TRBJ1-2	TGTGCCAGCAGCCAAGGCGTCTATGGCTACACCTTC	CASSQGVYGYTF
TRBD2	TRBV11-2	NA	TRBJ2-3	TGTGCCAGCAGCCCCGCCGGGGGGGCAGATACGCAGTATTTT	CASSPAGGADTQYF
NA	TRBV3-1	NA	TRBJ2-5	TGTGCCAGCAGCCAAGAGTTTGCGGTGGCGCGAACCCAGTACTTC	CASSQEFAVARTQYF
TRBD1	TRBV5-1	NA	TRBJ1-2	TGCGCCAGCAGCTTAACAGGGGGCGGAAACTATGGCTACACCTTC	CASSLTGGGNYGYTF
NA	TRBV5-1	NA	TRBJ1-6	TGCGCCAGCAGCTTGGCTCGAGGGACGGCGGATTCACCCCTCCACTTT	CASSLARGTADSPLHF
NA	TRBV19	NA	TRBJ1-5	TGTGCCAGTAGTATCAGTCCTAATCAGCCCCAGCATTTT	CASSISPNQPQHF
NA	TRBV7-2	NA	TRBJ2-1	TGTGCCAGCAGCTTAGGCCCCCAGGGGCAGTTCTTC	CASSLGPQGQFF
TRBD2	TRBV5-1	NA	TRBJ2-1	TGCGCCAGCAGCTTGGGGTCTAGCGGGGGCCTTATAAGGAGCTCCTACAATGAGCAGTTCTTC	CASSLGSSGGLIRSSYNEQFF
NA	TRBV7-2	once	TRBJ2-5	TGTGCCAGCAGCTTCGGGATGCTTGGGACCCAGTACTTC	CASSFGMLGTQYF
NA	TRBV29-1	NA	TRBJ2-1	TGCAGCGTTGCCTGGGGGCCGGGGAATGAGCAGTTCTTC	CSVAWGPGNEQFF
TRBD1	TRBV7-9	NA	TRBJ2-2	TGTGCCAGCAGCTTAGGGACAGGAGACACCGGGGAGCTGTTTTTT	CASSLGTGDTGELFF
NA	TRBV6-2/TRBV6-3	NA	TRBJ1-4	TGTGCCAGCAGTTACGGGGGACCAACTAATGAAAAACTGTTTTTT	CASSYGGPTNEKLFF
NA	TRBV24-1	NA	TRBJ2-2	TGTGCCACCAGTGTAACAGGCTCGACCGGGGAGCTGTTTTTT	CATSVTGSTGELFF
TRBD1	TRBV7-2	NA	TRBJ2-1	TGTGCCAGCACTTTGAGGGGGCCGGGTGAGCAGTTCTTC	CASTLRGPGEQFF
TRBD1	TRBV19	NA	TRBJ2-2	TGTGCCACCAGCCCGTATTGGGACAGTGCCAGCGGGGAGCTGTTTTTT	CATSPYWDSASGELFF
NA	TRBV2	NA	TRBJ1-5	TGTGCCAGCCGACCCCCGGACGGTAATCAGCCCCAGCATTTT	CASRPPDGNQPQHF
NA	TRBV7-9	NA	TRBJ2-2	TGTGCCAGCAGCTTAACTGCGGGTTTCACCGGGGAGCTGTTTTTT	CASSLTAGFTGELFF
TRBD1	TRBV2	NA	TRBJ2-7	TGTGCCAGCAGTGCCGACAGGGGATACAAAACCTACGAGCAGTACTTC	CASSADRGYKTYEQYF
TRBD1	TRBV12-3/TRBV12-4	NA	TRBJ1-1	TGTGCCGGAATAAAGGACAGGGCGGGAACTGAAGCTTTCTTT	CAGIKDRAGTEAFF
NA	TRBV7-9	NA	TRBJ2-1	TGTGCCAGCAGCTTAGTAGGGCTCCTCAATGAGCAGTTCTTC	CASSLVGLLNEQFF
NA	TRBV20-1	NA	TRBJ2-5	TGCAGTACCTCAAGGGGCTCGACCCAGTACTTC	CSTSRGSTQYF
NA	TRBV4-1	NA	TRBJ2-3	TGCGCCAGCAGCCAGCCCACAGCTAGCACAGATACGCAGTATTTT	CASSQPTASTDTQYF
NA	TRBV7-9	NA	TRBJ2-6	TGTGCCAGCAGCTTAGGCGGTAACTCTGGGGCCAACGTCCTGACTTTC	CASSLGGNSGANVLTF
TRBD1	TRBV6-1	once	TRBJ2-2	TGTGCCAGCAGTCCCCTGACAGGGGCCAGCACCGGGGAGCTGTTTTTT	CASSPLTGASTGELFF
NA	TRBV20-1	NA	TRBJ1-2	TGCAGTGCTAGAGATGGGTGGGATCTTGGCTACACCTTC	CSARDGWDLGYTF
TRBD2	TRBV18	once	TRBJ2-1	TGTGCCAGCTCGCGACTAGCGGGGGGGCCAAATGAGCAGTTCTTC	CASSRLAGGPNEQFF
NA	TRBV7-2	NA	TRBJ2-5	TGTGCCAGCAGCTATCGAGGAGGGGTGGAGACCCAGTACTTC	CASSYRGGVETQYF
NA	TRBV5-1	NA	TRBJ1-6	TGCGCCAGCAGCCCTTTGGGTCGAAGGGATTCACCCCTCCACTTT	CASSPLGRRDSPLHF
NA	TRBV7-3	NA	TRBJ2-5	TGTGCCAGCAGCTTAAGGGGGGAGATGTGGGAGACCCAGTACTTC	CASSLRGEMWETQYF
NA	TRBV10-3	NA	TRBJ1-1	TGTGCCCGCTCGGAAGATTTGAACACTGAAGCTTTCTTT	CARSEDLNTEAFF
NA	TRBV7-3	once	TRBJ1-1	TGTGCCAGCGGATCCGGCTCCACTGAAGCTTTCTTT	CASGSGSTEAFF
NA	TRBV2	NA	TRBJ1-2	TGTGCCAGCGTAGAAGGGAGGGGTAACTATGGCTACACCTTC	CASVEGRGNYGYTF
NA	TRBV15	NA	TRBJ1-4	TGTGCCACCAGCAGAGCTTCGATAAATGAAAAACTGTTTTTT	CATSRASINEKLFF
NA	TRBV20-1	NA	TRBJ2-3	TGCAGTGCTCCCTGGTTCGCGGACGCAGATACGCAGTATTTT	CSAPWFADADTQYF
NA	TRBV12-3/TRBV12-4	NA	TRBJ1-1	TGTGCCAGCAGTTTAGGCTTCTTGAACACTGAAGCTTTCTTT	CASSLGFLNTEAFF
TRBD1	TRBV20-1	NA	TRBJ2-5	TGCAGTGCTGGGGACAGGGGGAGGAAGAAGACCCAGTACTTC	CSAGDRGRKKTQYF
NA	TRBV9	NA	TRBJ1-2	TGTGCCAGCAACCCGGGATTTCACCGGGGTGGCTACACCTTC	CASNPGFHRGGYTF
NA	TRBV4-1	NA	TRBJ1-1	TGCGCCAGCAGCCAGGGGCAAAACACTGAAGCTTTCTTT	CASSQGQNTEAFF
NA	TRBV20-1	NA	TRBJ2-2	TGCAGTGCTAGGATGAATTCGGGACATTCGGTGTTTTTT	CSARMNSGHSVFF
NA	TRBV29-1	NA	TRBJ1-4	TGCAGCGTTGCGATAACAGGGACTAATGAAAAACTGTTTTTT	CSVAITGTNEKLFF
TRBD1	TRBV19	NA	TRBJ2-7	TGTGCCAGTAGTATTGTGGGACAGGGCCGGGAGCAGTACTTC	CASSIVGQGREQYF
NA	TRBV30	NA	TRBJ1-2	TGTGCCTGGCGGACACCTCCTAACTATGGCTACACCTTC	CAWRTPPNYGYTF
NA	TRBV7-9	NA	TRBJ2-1	TGTGCCAGCAGCTTATGGGGGCAGGGGCTAGAGTTCTTC	CASSLWGQGLEFF
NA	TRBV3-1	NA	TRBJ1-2	TGTGCCAGCAGCCACCGGACAGACGTTGGCTACACCTTC	CASSHRTDVGYTF
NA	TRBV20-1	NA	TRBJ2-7	TGCAGTGCTAGAGATACCGTAGTGGGAAACGAGCAGTACTTC	CSARDTVVGNEQYF
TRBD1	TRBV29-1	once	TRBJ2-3	TGCAGCGCAGGACAGGGTTCGGGGGATACGCAGTATTTT	CSAGQGSGDTQYF
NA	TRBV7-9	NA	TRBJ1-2	TGTGCCAGCAGCACCCGACGGTATGGCTACACCTTC	CASSTRRYGYTF
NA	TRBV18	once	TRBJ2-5	TGTGCCAGCTCATCCCACGCTGGAGAGACCCAGTACTTC	CASSSHAGETQYF